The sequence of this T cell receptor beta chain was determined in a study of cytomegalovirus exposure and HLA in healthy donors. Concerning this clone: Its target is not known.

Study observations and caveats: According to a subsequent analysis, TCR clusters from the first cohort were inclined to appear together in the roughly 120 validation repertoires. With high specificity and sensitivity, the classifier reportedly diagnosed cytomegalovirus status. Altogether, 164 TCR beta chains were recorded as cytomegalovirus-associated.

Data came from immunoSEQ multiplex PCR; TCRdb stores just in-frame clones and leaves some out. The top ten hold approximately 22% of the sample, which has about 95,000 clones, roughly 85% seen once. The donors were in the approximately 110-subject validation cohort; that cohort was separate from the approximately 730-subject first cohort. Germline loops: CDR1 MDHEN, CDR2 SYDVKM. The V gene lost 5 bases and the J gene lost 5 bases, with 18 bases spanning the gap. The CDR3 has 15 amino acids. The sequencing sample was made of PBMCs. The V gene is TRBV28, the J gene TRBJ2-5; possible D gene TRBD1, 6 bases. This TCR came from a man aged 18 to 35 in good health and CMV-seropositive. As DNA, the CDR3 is TGTGCCAGCAGTCAGATACAGGGTTGGGGGGAGACCCAGTACTTC. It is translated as CASSQIQGWGETQYF.